A selection of T cell receptor beta chains follows, all from one sample in a study of T-cell reconstitution after alpha-beta-depleted transplantation in children. TCRdb recomputed calls from the PCR reads with MiXCR, one row per CDR3 protein. The sample lists over 550,000 distinct CDR3 sequences; about 11% were seen once. The sequencing used PBMCs from the stem cell graft donor, collected from the stem cell graft. These receptors all come from a human donor who donated a stem cell graft to a child with acute myeloid leukemia. CDR3s include the opening cysteine and the closing phenylalanine or tryptophan. The order of the fields is J gene, V gene, D gene, CDR3 protein. D genes are given only for firm matches.

j_call: TRBJ2-2; v_call: TRBV9; d_call: TRBD1; cdr3_aa: CASSVGQGPAFPGELFF
j_call: TRBJ2-1; v_call: TRBV7-3; d_call: NA; cdr3_aa: CASSRRQASDEQFF
j_call: TRBJ1-2; v_call: TRBV6-5; d_call: TRBD1; cdr3_aa: CASSYSKGQNGGYTF
j_call: TRBJ2-1; v_call: TRBV6-5; d_call: NA; cdr3_aa: CASSYSSLSMNNEQFF
j_call: TRBJ2-1; v_call: TRBV6-1; d_call: TRBD2; cdr3_aa: CASSEHSTSPYNEQFF
j_call: TRBJ2-3; v_call: TRBV27; d_call: NA; cdr3_aa: CASSRQYTDTQYF
j_call: TRBJ1-6; v_call: TRBV7-8; d_call: TRBD1; cdr3_aa: CASSLRTGATDSPLHF
j_call: TRBJ2-2; v_call: TRBV29-1; d_call: TRBD2; cdr3_aa: CSVDGRGANTGELFF
j_call: TRBJ2-1; v_call: TRBV14; d_call: NA; cdr3_aa: CASSRPWWGGAYNEQFF
j_call: TRBJ2-7; v_call: TRBV29-1; d_call: NA; cdr3_aa: CSGGGGGGSYEQYF
j_call: TRBJ2-7; v_call: TRBV12-3/TRBV12-4; d_call: TRBD2; cdr3_aa: CASSLTSGKSLEQYF
j_call: TRBJ2-2; v_call: TRBV5-1; d_call: NA; cdr3_aa: CASSPTVPENTGELFF
j_call: TRBJ2-5; v_call: TRBV7-9; d_call: TRBD1; cdr3_aa: CASSSPGGPRALF
j_call: TRBJ1-5; v_call: TRBV28; d_call: NA; cdr3_aa: CASSSGQPYNQPQHF
j_call: TRBJ1-1; v_call: TRBV7-2; d_call: TRBD1; cdr3_aa: CASSGGQGRERSEAFF
j_call: TRBJ1-4; v_call: TRBV7-9; d_call: TRBD1; cdr3_aa: CASRRQGDEKLFF
j_call: TRBJ1-2; v_call: TRBV12-3/TRBV12-4; d_call: NA; cdr3_aa: CASSPDGQLGYTF
j_call: TRBJ2-7; v_call: TRBV6-5; d_call: NA; cdr3_aa: CASSYQYGFDEQYF
j_call: TRBJ2-3; v_call: TRBV24-1; d_call: NA; cdr3_aa: CATSPAGPNTQYF
j_call: TRBJ2-5; v_call: TRBV29-1; d_call: NA; cdr3_aa: CSVVVAGGGTQYF
j_call: TRBJ2-3; v_call: TRBV6-1; d_call: NA; cdr3_aa: CASAIGPHTDTQYF
j_call: TRBJ2-6; v_call: TRBV29-1; d_call: NA; cdr3_aa: CSVVAPSGANVLTF
j_call: TRBJ1-4; v_call: TRBV2; d_call: NA; cdr3_aa: CASSVGAKREKLFF
j_call: TRBJ2-7; v_call: TRBV25-1; d_call: NA; cdr3_aa: CASSLREFYEQYF
j_call: TRBJ2-3; v_call: TRBV11-2; d_call: NA; cdr3_aa: CASSSPWGGTQYF
j_call: TRBJ1-6; v_call: TRBV15; d_call: NA; cdr3_aa: CATSRDLGDPRSPLHF
j_call: TRBJ2-7; v_call: TRBV9; d_call: NA; cdr3_aa: CASSVAPGLSYEQYF
j_call: TRBJ2-4; v_call: TRBV4-3; d_call: TRBD1; cdr3_aa: CASSQDLTGGANIQYF
j_call: TRBJ2-5; v_call: TRBV20-1; d_call: TRBD2; cdr3_aa: CSARDPFKTSRETQYF
j_call: TRBJ2-5; v_call: TRBV3-1; d_call: NA; cdr3_aa: CASSQAGGETQYF
j_call: TRBJ2-7; v_call: TRBV7-2; d_call: NA; cdr3_aa: CASSVGQGGYEQYF
j_call: TRBJ2-3; v_call: TRBV29-1; d_call: NA; cdr3_aa: CSVTGMGSRDTQYF
j_call: TRBJ2-7; v_call: TRBV7-9; d_call: NA; cdr3_aa: CASSLVVDEQYF
j_call: TRBJ2-7; v_call: TRBV2; d_call: NA; cdr3_aa: CASSENSLGYEQYF
j_call: TRBJ2-3; v_call: TRBV24-1; d_call: NA; cdr3_aa: CATSDLVQTQYF
j_call: TRBJ2-1; v_call: TRBV20-1; d_call: TRBD2; cdr3_aa: CSSTLMGGPVDEQFF
j_call: TRBJ2-2; v_call: TRBV19; d_call: TRBD2; cdr3_aa: CASSQLAASTGELFF
j_call: TRBJ2-5; v_call: TRBV7-7; d_call: TRBD2; cdr3_aa: CASSLVAGGGERRETQYF
j_call: TRBJ1-4; v_call: TRBV20-1; d_call: NA; cdr3_aa: CSAPASNEKLFF
j_call: TRBJ2-3; v_call: TRBV7-9; d_call: NA; cdr3_aa: CASSLIPGAEGQYF
j_call: TRBJ1-5; v_call: TRBV4-3; d_call: NA; cdr3_aa: CASSQGRDKPQHF
j_call: TRBJ1-4; v_call: TRBV20-1; d_call: TRBD1; cdr3_aa: CSAPQGGVRRNEKLFF
j_call: TRBJ2-1; v_call: TRBV5-1; d_call: NA; cdr3_aa: CASSLTTGYNEQFF